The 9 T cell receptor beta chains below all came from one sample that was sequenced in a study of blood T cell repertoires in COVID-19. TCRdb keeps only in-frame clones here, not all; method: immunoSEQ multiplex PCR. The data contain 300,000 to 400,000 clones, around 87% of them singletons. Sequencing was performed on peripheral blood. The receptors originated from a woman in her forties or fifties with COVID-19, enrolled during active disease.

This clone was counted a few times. DNA for the CDR3: TGTGCCAGCAGTGAAGCCACACCCAGGGTCAGCGAGCAGTACTTC. Its protein product is CASSEATPRVSEQYF. The J gene is TRBJ2-7, the V gene TRBV2, with D perhaps matching TRBD1 (5 bases). CDR3 length equals 15 residues. Per germline, CDR1 SNHLY and CDR2 FYNNEI. Trimming left V 0 bases short and J 6 bases short, with 15 bases between. Filled out from reference TRBV2 and TRBJ2-7, the complete variable domain reads EPEVTQTPSHQVTQMGQEVILRCVPISNHLYFYWYRQILGQKVEFLVSFYNNEISEKSEIFDDQFSVERPDGSNFTLKIRSTKLEDSAMYFCASSEATPRVSEQYFGPGTRLTVT.

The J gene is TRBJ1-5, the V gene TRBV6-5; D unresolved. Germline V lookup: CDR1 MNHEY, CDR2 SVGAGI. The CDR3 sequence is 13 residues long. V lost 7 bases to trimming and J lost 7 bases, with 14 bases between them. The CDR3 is CASTRRGGQPQHF. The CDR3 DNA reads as TGTGCCAGCACCAGGCGGGGAGGGCAGCCCCAGCATTTT.

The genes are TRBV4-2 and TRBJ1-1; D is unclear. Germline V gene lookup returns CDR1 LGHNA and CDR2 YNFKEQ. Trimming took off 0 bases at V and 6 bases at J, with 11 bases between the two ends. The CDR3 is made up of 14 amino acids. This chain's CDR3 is CASSQDHGLPEAFF. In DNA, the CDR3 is TGTGCCAGCAGCCAAGATCATGGGCTCCCTGAAGCTTTCTTT.

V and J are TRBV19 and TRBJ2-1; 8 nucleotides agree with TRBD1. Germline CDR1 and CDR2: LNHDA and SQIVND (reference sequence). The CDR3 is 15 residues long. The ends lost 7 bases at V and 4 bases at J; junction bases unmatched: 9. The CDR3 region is CASKVRQGPYNEQFF. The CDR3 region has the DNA TGTGCCAGTAAGGTGAGACAGGGGCCGTACAATGAGCAGTTCTTC.

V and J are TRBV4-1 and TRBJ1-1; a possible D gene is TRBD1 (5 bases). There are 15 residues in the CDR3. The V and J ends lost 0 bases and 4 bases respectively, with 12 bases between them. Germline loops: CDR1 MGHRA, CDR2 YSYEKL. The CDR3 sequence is CASSQEDPGVTEAFF. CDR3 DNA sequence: TGCGCCAGCAGCCAAGAAGATCCGGGGGTCACTGAAGCTTTCTTT.

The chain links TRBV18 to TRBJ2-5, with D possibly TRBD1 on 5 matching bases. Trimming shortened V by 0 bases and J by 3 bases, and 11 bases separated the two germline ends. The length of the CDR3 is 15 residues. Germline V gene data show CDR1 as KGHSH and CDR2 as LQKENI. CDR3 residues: CASSPPNRNEETQYF. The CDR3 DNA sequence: TGTGCCAGCTCACCACCTAACAGGAATGAAGAGACCCAGTACTTC.

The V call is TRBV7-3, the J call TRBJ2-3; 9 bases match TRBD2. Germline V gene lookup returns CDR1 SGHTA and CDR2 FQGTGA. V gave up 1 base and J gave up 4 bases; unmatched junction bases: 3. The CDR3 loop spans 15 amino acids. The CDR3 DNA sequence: TGTGCCAGCAGCTTAAATAGCGGGAGCCCAGATACGCAGTATTTT. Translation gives CASSLNSGSPDTQYF.

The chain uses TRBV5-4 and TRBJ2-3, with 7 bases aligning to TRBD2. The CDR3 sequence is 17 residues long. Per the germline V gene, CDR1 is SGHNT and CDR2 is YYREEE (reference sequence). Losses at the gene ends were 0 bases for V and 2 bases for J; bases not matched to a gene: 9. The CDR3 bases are TGTGCCAGCAGCTTGGCCGCTAGCGGCATACTCACAGATACGCAGTATTTT. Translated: CASSLAASGILTDTQYF.

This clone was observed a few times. The CDR3 here is CASRPGQPTRNQPQHF. CDR3 sequence (DNA): TGTGCCAGTAGACCGGGACAACCTACTCGCAATCAGCCCCAGCATTTT. The chain recombines TRBV19 with TRBJ1-5; D is possibly TRBD1 (6 bases). Germline V gene sequence: CDR1 LNHDA, CDR2 SQIVND (reference sequence). Trimming shortened V by 6 bases and J by 2 bases, and 17 bases separated the two germline ends. The CDR3 sequence is 16 residues long.